Following are 18 T cell receptor beta chains from one sample sequenced in a study of blood T cells in healthy people across ages. Through a sample-barcoded 5' primer and a J-beta primer mix, a second PCR was run for roughly 6 to 11 cycles. TCRdb re-derived calls from the 5' RACE reads in MiXCR, one entry per CDR3 protein. The sample holds more than 650,000 distinct CDR3 sequences, 40% to 65% seen once. What was sequenced was blood. The source of these receptors is a man at least 80 years old in good health.

V is TRBV9 and J is TRBJ2-6; D remains unclear. The CDR3 consists of 15 residues. V was shortened by 0 bases and J by 0 bases, with 4 bases between the two germline ends. The germline V gene has CDR1 SGDLS and CDR2 YYNGEE. The CDR3 is CASSVGPSGANVLTF. CDR3 in DNA: TGTGCCAGCAGCGTAGGGCCCTCTGGGGCCAACGTCCTGACTTTC.

The V and J genes are TRBV6-5 and TRBJ2-1, with TRBD2 matching 9 bases. Germline V CDR1 and CDR2: MNHEY, SVGAGI. There are 20 residues in the CDR3. The V segment lost 5 bases and the J segment 0 bases; nucleotides outside the gene matches: 17. CDR3 residues: CASSIDPHPLAGSSYNEQFF. In DNA form, the CDR3 reads TGTGCCAGCAGTATCGACCCCCACCCTCTAGCGGGGAGCTCCTACAATGAGCAGTTCTTC.

The genes are TRBV20-1 and TRBJ2-1; tentatively, D is TRBD1 or TRBD2 (5 bases each). The CDR3 contains 14 residues. Germline V CDR1 and CDR2: DFQATT, SNEGSKA (reference sequence). V gave up 0 bases and J gave up 6 bases, with 12 bases separating them. The CDR3 bases are TGCAGTGCTAGAGATCCAAGGGGAGTCAATGAGCAGTTCTTC. As protein: CSARDPRGVNEQFF.

This clonotype was seen a few times. The J gene is TRBJ1-4, the V gene TRBV4-2; TRBD1 agrees at 9 bases. Germline CDR1 and CDR2: LGHNA and YNFKEQ. V was clipped by 11 bases and J by 2 bases; unmatched bases: 6. The CDR3 is 14 residues long. The CDR3 reads CAGSGTGTNEKLFF. CDR3 nucleotide sequence: TGTGCCGGGTCCGGGACAGGGACTAATGAAAAACTGTTTTTT.

This clonotype showed up just once. A read error may account for a junction end that differs from germline. The chain uses TRBV13 and TRBJ1-6; D unclear. This CDR3 region has 12 residues. Germline V gene data show CDR1 as PRHDT and CDR2 as FYEKMQ (reference sequence). CDR3 nucleotides: TGTGCCAGCAGCTTAGAGGCCTCACCCCCCCACTTT. Amino acid sequence: CASSLEASPPHF.

The rearrangement uses TRBV5-6 and TRBJ2-4; 8 nucleotides line up with TRBD1. V lost 3 bases to trimming and J lost 0 bases; unmatched junction nucleotides: 8. This CDR3 comprises 17 residues. Germline V CDR1 and CDR2: SGHDT, YYEEEE. CDR3 nucleotides: TGTGCCAGCAGCTCCTTAAGCAGGGGGCTAGCCAAAAACATTCAGTACTTC. The encoded protein is CASSSLSRGLAKNIQYF.

This clonotype was recorded many times. The CDR3 loop is CSVKGREETQYF. Here the CDR3 DNA reads TGCAGCGTGAAGGGCCGTGAAGAGACCCAGTACTTC. The chain couples TRBV29-1 to TRBJ2-5; D is undetermined. Trimming removed 6 bases from V and 3 bases from J, with 11 bases in between. Germline values: CDR1 SQVTM, CDR2 ANQGSEA. This CDR3 contains 12 residues.

The rearrangement joins TRBV2 to TRBJ2-6; 13 positions agree with TRBD2. V dropped 4 bases and J dropped 4; count of bases not matched to a gene: 10. The CDR3 extends over 19 amino acids. The germline V gene has CDR1 SNHLY and CDR2 FYNNEI. CDR3 sequence: CASSGPGLAGPFGANVLTF. For the CDR3, the DNA is TGTGCCAGCAGTGGACCGGGACTAGCGGGACCTTTCGGGGCCAACGTCCTGACTTTC.

This chain's CDR3 is CASQSLDSGLALNEQFF. The DNA for the CDR3 is TGTGCCAGCCAAAGCTTAGATTCTGGACTAGCCCTCAATGAGCAGTTCTTC. The rearrangement joins TRBV7-9 to TRBJ2-1; 8 bases are a match to TRBD2. V lost 8 bases, J lost 6 bases, and 18 bases stayed unmatched. Germline loops: CDR1 SEHNR, CDR2 FQNEAQ (reference sequence). The CDR3 has 17 residues.

The chain links TRBV7-9 to TRBJ1-2; 8 bases match TRBD1. CDR1 is SEHNR and CDR2 is FQNEAQ in the germline V gene (reference sequence). V shed 5 bases, J shed 7 bases, and the junction held 12 bases outside the gene matches. The CDR3 consists of 15 residues. In nucleotides, the CDR3 is TGTGCCAGCAGCGTGTATCAGGGGGCTACTATTGGCTACACCTTC. The encoded protein is CASSVYQGATIGYTF.

This chain links TRBV6-6 with TRBJ2-3; maybe TRBD2 (5 bases). This CDR3 contains 14 residues. Trimming stripped 7 bases from V and 0 bases from J, with 11 bases between. Germline V lookup: CDR1 MNHNY, CDR2 SVGAGI (reference sequence). In DNA form, the CDR3 reads TGTGCCAGCACAGGCGGAGGTAGCACAGATACGCAGTATTTT. Translated, it gives CASTGGGSTDTQYF.

A word on this clonotype: At one end, the junction sequence differs from germline, possibly due to a read error. The rearrangement uses TRBV5-1 and TRBJ2-1; 7 positions match TRBD2. The CDR3 contains 14 residues. Per the germline V gene, CDR1 is SGHRS and CDR2 is YFSETQ. The DNA for the CDR3 is TGCGCCAGCATCTTGGAGAGGGACTACGATGAGCAGTTCTTC. This sequence encodes CASILERDYDEQFF.

This clonotype was observed a handful of times. The CDR3 sequence is CASRGTYSGANVLTF. In nucleotides, the CDR3 is TGTGCCAGCAGGGGGACTTACTCTGGGGCCAACGTCCTGACTTTC. The chain uses TRBV2 and TRBJ2-6; weak D call: TRBD2 (6 bases). The CDR3 runs to 15 residues. The V and J ends lost 6 bases and 0 bases respectively, with 9 bases between them. Germline lookup yields CDR1 SNHLY and CDR2 FYNNEI. Supplemented by reference TRBV2 and TRBJ2-6, the full variable domain reads EPEVTQTPSHQVTQMGQEVILRCVPISNHLYFYWYRQILGQKVEFLVSFYNNEISEKSEIFDDQFSVERPDGSNFTLKIRSTKLEDSAMYFCASRGTYSGANVLTFGAGSRLTVL.

This clonotype occurred a few times. The rearrangement joins TRBV5-1 to TRBJ2-7, with D unresolved. The CDR3 runs to 14 residues. Germline-derived CDR1 and CDR2 are SGHRS and YFSETQ. V was pared by 1 base and J by 0 bases, with 8 bases between. The DNA for the CDR3 is TGCGCCAGCAGCTTGATCGGCAGCTCCTACGAGCAGTACTTC. Protein sequence: CASSLIGSSYEQYF. The variable domain in full, completed from reference TRBV5-1 and TRBJ2-7, reads KAGVTQTPRYLIKTRGQQVTLSCSPISGHRSVSWYQQTPGQGLQFLFEYFSETQRNKGNFPGRFSGRQFSNSRSEMNVSTLELGDSALYLCASSLIGSSYEQYFGPGTRLTVT.

A few counts support this clonotype. The V gene is TRBV7-9, the J gene TRBJ2-1; the match to TRBD1 covers 8 bases. V lost 5 bases, J lost 4 bases, and 7 bases stayed unmatched. Germline V gene data show CDR1 as SEHNR and CDR2 as FQNEAQ (reference sequence). This CDR3 spans 15 amino acids. The CDR3 reads CASSPQGAGYNEQFF. Here the CDR3 DNA reads TGTGCCAGCAGCCCCCAGGGGGCGGGGTACAATGAGCAGTTCTTC.

This chain connects TRBV28 to TRBJ1-1, with D uncertain. The germline CDR1 and CDR2 sequences are MDHEN and SYDVKM. V lost 6 bases to trimming and J lost 1 base, with 12 bases between them. The CDR3 spans 14 residues. The CDR3 here is CASRARRTNTEAFF. DNA for the CDR3: TGTGCCAGCAGGGCCCGGAGGACGAACACTGAAGCTTTCTTT.

This clonotype showed up just a few times. The rearrangement links TRBV5-1 to TRBJ2-7; D is unclear. CDR1 is SGHRS and CDR2 is YFSETQ in the germline V gene. Trimming took 4 bases from V and 1 from J, leaving 15 bases between them. The CDR3 length is 15 residues. DNA for the CDR3: TGCGCCAGCAGCCCCCGCCATGGATTGTCCTACGAGCAGTACTTC. This sequence encodes CASSPRHGLSYEQYF.

A single count supports this clonotype. The chain combines TRBV2 with TRBJ1-4, with 10 positions matching TRBD1. Germline CDR1 SNHLY, CDR2 FYNNEI. V was pared by 8 bases and J by 7 bases, with 4 bases of the junction left unmatched. The CDR3 is 13 amino acids. The CDR3 sequence is CASGGQGREKLFF. The CDR3 DNA reads TGTGCCAGCGGGGGACAGGGGCGTGAAAAACTGTTTTTT.